Listed here is a single T cell receptor beta chain. What it binds is not known. The CDR3 consists of 15 residues. Germline V CDR1 and CDR2: MNHEY, SVGAGI. Trimming removed 6 bases from V and 9 bases from J; junction bases left unmatched: 7. The data derive from a study of T cells after yellow fever vaccination. General study findings and limits: Researchers report a weaker secondary response that nonetheless peaked faster, day 5 versus 15.

Conversion of TCR transcripts into cDNA relied on 5'RACE template switching, which added a universal primer site and UMIs. Each CDR3 protein gets one entry after TCRdb re-called the 5' RACE reads with MiXCR. Seen here are hundreds of thousands of distinct CDR3 sequences, about 12% observed once, and the top ten hold 3.2%. The sample consisted of CD4+ T cells sorted from PBMCs, taken 15 days after the yellow fever booster vaccination. The TCR originated in a man aged 18-30 years who received the YFV17D yellow fever vaccine. The rearrangement joins TRBV6-5 to TRBJ1-6; 11 bases map to TRBD1. The CDR3, as DNA: TGTGCCAGCAGCTCGACCGGGACAGGGGGTTCACCCCTCCACTTT. It translates to CASSSTGTGGSPLHF.